These T cell receptor beta chains were read from a single sample in a study of cytomegalovirus exposure and HLA in healthy donors. The method was immunoSEQ multiplex PCR; TCRdb's version includes in-frame clones alone and lacks a portion of them. The top ten hold 9% of the sample, which has about 130,000 clones, 75% to 90% seen once. Sequenced: PBMCs. These receptors all stem from a woman between 18 and 30 years old in good health and CMV-seropositive. Both conserved end residues are part of each CDR3. Fields, in order: J gene, D gene, V gene, clone size, CDR3 protein, CDR3 DNA. D genes are given only for firm matches. Not all rows give a size; the values are once, few, many and, for expanded clones, a class.

TRBJ2-2	NA	TRBV15	NA	CATSREGLGTGELFF	TGTGCCACCAGCAGAGAGGGACTCGGGACCGGGGAGCTGTTTTTT
TRBJ1-2	TRBD1	TRBV10-3	NA	CAITVGTATDNYGYTF	TGTGCCATCACCGTCGGGACAGCGACCGATAACTATGGCTACACCTTC
TRBJ2-7	TRBD2	TRBV4-2	NA	CASSRTSGGSYEQYF	TGTGCCAGCAGTAGGACTAGCGGGGGCTCCTACGAGCAGTACTTC
TRBJ1-4	TRBD1	TRBV28	NA	CASSSGGPNEKLFF	TGTGCCAGCAGTTCAGGGGGTCCTAATGAAAAACTGTTTTTT
TRBJ1-2	NA	TRBV14	NA	CASSPRTDTIGYTF	TGTGCCAGCAGCCCCCGGACAGATACTATTGGCTACACCTTC
TRBJ2-5	TRBD1	TRBV7-2	NA	CASRSTGGDQETQYF	TGTGCCAGCAGATCTACAGGGGGCGACCAAGAGACCCAGTACTTC
TRBJ2-3	NA	TRBV7-3	NA	CASSISGDTQYF	TGTGCCAGCAGCATTTCGGGAGATACGCAGTATTTT
TRBJ2-5	TRBD2	TRBV30	NA	CAWSTLARMRETQYF	TGTGCCTGGAGTACACTAGCGCGGATGAGGGAGACCCAGTACTTC
TRBJ1-2	NA	TRBV12-5	few	CASQGGVQGFYGYTF	TGTGCTAGCCAAGGGGGGGTTCAGGGATTCTATGGCTACACCTTC
TRBJ1-4	TRBD1	TRBV4-2	NA	CASRGQVNDPEEKLFF	TGTGCCAGCAGGGGACAGGTCAACGACCCGGAGGAAAAACTGTTTTTT
TRBJ2-5	TRBD2	TRBV30	NA	CAWSLAGGWTQYF	TGTGCCTGGTCACTAGCGGGGGGATGGACCCAGTACTTC
TRBJ2-7	TRBD2	TRBV28	once	CASSYPHGSGGKGEQYF	TGTGCCAGCAGCTACCCCCATGGTAGCGGGGGGAAGGGCGAGCAGTACTTC
TRBJ2-3	TRBD1	TRBV9	once	CASSVGTGLTDTQYF	TGTGCCAGCAGCGTAGGGACAGGGCTCACAGATACGCAGTATTTT
TRBJ2-7	NA	TRBV30	NA	CAWSQGAYEQYF	TGTGCCTGGTCACAGGGAGCCTACGAGCAGTACTTC
TRBJ1-5	TRBD1	TRBV28	NA	CASSSPATGDQPQHF	TGTGCCAGCAGTTCCCCCGCGACAGGGGACCAGCCCCAGCATTTT
TRBJ2-1	TRBD2	TRBV5-1	NA	CASSSGLLAPNNEQFF	TGCGCCAGCAGCTCGGGACTATTGGCCCCCAACAATGAGCAGTTCTTC
TRBJ2-7	NA	TRBV21-1	NA	CASSGPSGVSYEQYF	TGTGCCAGCAGCGGACCTAGCGGGGTCTCCTACGAGCAGTACTTC
TRBJ1-3	TRBD1	TRBV9	NA	CASSGTGYSGNTIYF	TGTGCCAGCAGTGGGACAGGGTACTCTGGAAACACCATATATTTT
TRBJ1-5	TRBD1	TRBV6-1	NA	CASSDSDRVSIAQHF	TGTGCCAGCAGTGATTCGGACAGGGTATCAATAGCCCAGCATTTT
TRBJ2-2	NA	TRBV4-3	NA	CASSPTSANTGELFF	TGCGCCAGCAGCCCGACTAGTGCGAACACCGGGGAGCTGTTTTTT
TRBJ2-5	NA	TRBV27	NA	CASKDYSETQYF	TGTGCCAGCAAAGACTATTCGGAGACCCAGTACTTC
TRBJ2-7	TRBD2	TRBV5-6	NA	CASSLGGGLALPYEQYF	TGTGCCAGCAGCTTAGGAGGTGGACTAGCTCTTCCCTACGAGCAGTACTTC
TRBJ1-1	TRBD1	TRBV7-9	NA	CASSGGQGLAEAFF	TGTGCCAGCAGCGGCGGACAGGGGTTGGCTGAAGCTTTCTTT
TRBJ2-4	TRBD1	TRBV18	NA	CASSPGTENIQYF	TGTGCCAGCTCACCGGGGACAGAAAACATTCAGTACTTC
TRBJ2-5	NA	TRBV4-1	NA	CASSHLGLASVETQYF	TGCGCCAGCAGCCACCTCGGGCTAGCGAGTGTGGAGACCCAGTACTTC
TRBJ1-5	NA	TRBV4-1	once	CASSQVGGNQPQHF	TGCGCCAGCAGCCAAGTAGGGGGCAATCAGCCCCAGCATTTT
TRBJ2-2	TRBD1	TRBV2	NA	CASTVDRGGAGELFF	TGTGCCAGCACCGTAGACAGGGGCGGCGCCGGGGAGCTGTTTTTT
TRBJ2-2	NA	TRBV11-1	NA	CASGANANTGELFF	TGTGCCAGCGGGGCAAACGCGAACACCGGGGAGCTGTTTTTT
TRBJ2-7	TRBD2	TRBV4-1	NA	CASSQATSGGSYEQYF	TGCGCCAGCAGCCAGGCAACTAGCGGGGGGAGCTACGAGCAGTACTTC
TRBJ1-5	TRBD1	TRBV2	NA	CASSLQGGDQPQHF	TGTGCCAGCAGTTTACAGGGGGGGGACCAGCCCCAGCATTTT
TRBJ1-6	NA	TRBV30	NA	CAWGGGSYNSPLHF	TGTGCCTGGGGGGGCGGCTCCTATAATTCACCCCTCCACTTT
TRBJ1-6	NA	TRBV5-1	few	CASSLEVGRSPLHF	TGCGCCAGCAGCTTGGAGGTGGGCCGTTCACCCCTCCACTTT
TRBJ2-3	TRBD2	TRBV27	NA	CASTFGTSGGTDTQYF	TGTGCCAGCACCTTTGGGACTAGCGGGGGCACAGATACGCAGTATTTT
TRBJ2-3	TRBD1	TRBV5-1	once	CASSPGQGRTDTQYF	TGCGCCAGCAGCCCGGGACAGGGACGCACAGATACGCAGTATTTT
TRBJ1-6	NA	TRBV5-6	NA	CASRSGLPRYDNSPLHF	TGTGCCAGCAGGTCGGGACTCCCCCGCTACGATAATTCACCCCTCCATTTT
TRBJ2-1	NA	TRBV30	once	CAWDPARVRRHNEQFF	TGTGCCTGGGATCCCGCCAGGGTTAGGCGTCACAATGAGCAGTTCTTC
TRBJ2-3	TRBD2	TRBV29-1	NA	CSVEDRAGGAADTQYF	TGCAGCGTTGAAGATCGCGCGGGGGGGGCCGCAGATACGCAGTATTTT
TRBJ2-7	TRBD1	TRBV28	NA	CASHSPGQISYEQYF	TGTGCCAGCCATTCGCCGGGACAGATCTCCTACGAGCAGTACTTC
TRBJ1-2	TRBD1	TRBV7-2	NA	CASSSHRGQLGYTF	TGTGCCAGCAGCTCGCACAGGGGGCAGTTGGGCTACACCTTC
TRBJ2-7	NA	TRBV11-2	NA	CASSYTEAYEQYF	TGTGCCAGCAGCTATACAGAAGCCTACGAGCAGTACTTC
TRBJ2-7	NA	TRBV7-9	NA	CASTIGAGVVYEQYF	TGTGCCAGCACTATAGGGGCAGGGGTAGTCTACGAGCAGTACTTC
TRBJ1-2	NA	TRBV4-2	once	CASSQEFTDTYGYTF	TGTGCCAGCAGCCAAGAATTTACAGACACCTATGGCTACACCTTC
TRBJ2-7	NA	TRBV10-1	few	CASSESWTGEQYF	TGCGCCAGCAGTGAGTCATGGACTGGCGAGCAGTACTTC
TRBJ2-5	NA	TRBV5-5	NA	CASSFSIGGETQYF	TGTGCCAGCAGCTTTTCTATTGGGGGGGAGACCCAGTACTTC
TRBJ1-2	TRBD1	TRBV14	NA	CASSPDRFSGYTF	TGTGCCAGCAGCCCGGACAGGTTTTCTGGCTACACCTTC
TRBJ2-3	NA	TRBV6-6	NA	CASSRTDPDTQYF	TGTGCCAGCAGCCGGACAGATCCAGATACGCAGTATTTT
TRBJ2-7	TRBD2	TRBV5-1	once	CASSLESGGADEQYF	TGCGCCAGCAGCTTGGAAAGCGGGGGGGCGGATGAGCAGTACTTC
TRBJ2-7	NA	TRBV19	once	CASAGTPYSYEQYF	TGTGCCAGTGCAGGAACCCCCTATTCCTACGAGCAGTACTTC
TRBJ1-6	TRBD1	TRBV7-8	once	CASSVTGLNSPLHF	TGTGCCAGCAGCGTGACAGGGCTTAATTCACCCCTCCACTTT
TRBJ1-1	NA	TRBV4-1	NA	CASSQSGGAMNTEAFF	TGCGCCAGCAGCCAATCAGGAGGGGCCATGAACACTGAAGCTTTCTTT
TRBJ1-1	TRBD1	TRBV10-2	NA	CASSGSRDREPFF	TGCGCCAGCAGTGGGTCCCGGGACAGGGAACCTTTCTTT